These T cell receptor beta chains were read from a single sample in a study of T cells in Graves' hyperthyroidism and ophthalmopathy. TCRdb re-analysed the multiplex PCR reads in MiXCR, keeping a single row per CDR3 protein. The table has hundreds of thousands of distinct CDR3 sequences, around 15% seen once. Sequenced input: blood. The receptors come from a woman aged 18-29 years with Graves' hyperthyroidism. Both conserved end residues are part of each CDR3. Fields, in order: V gene, clone size, CDR3 protein. Where a row states a size, it is once, few, many or the class of an expanded clone; other rows omit it.

TRBV5-8	few	CASSSWTPDYEQYF
TRBV7-2	many	CASSLAGLGNTEAFF
TRBV30	few	CAWSYSRGETQYF
TRBV4-1	few	CASSPPGQGFTGELFF
TRBV18	many	CASSPAGALTEAFF
TRBV6-1	many	CASKGLAGAGEQYF
TRBV6-5	.	CASSYYDEQYF
TRBV12-3/TRBV12-4	many	CASRTQLVSGNTIYF
TRBV20-1	few	CSAIQATAYGYTF
TRBV2	many	CASRAGLAGVHEQYF
TRBV24-1	many	CATSEGTVSYNEQFF
TRBV29-1	few	CSVGGGIDGSYGYTF
TRBV5-6	few	CASSAWKGDTEAFF
TRBV24-1	few	CATSDPGQGTEAFF
TRBV27	.	CASSLARGRYNEQFF
TRBV13	many	CASSEGTGRRYEQYF
TRBV20-1	.	CSAQRTGNTGELFF
TRBV14	many	CASSQAKGWMYNEQFF
TRBV27	many	CASSLSRSGAPANTEAFF
TRBV7-2	many	CASSFRGKNTEAFF
TRBV7-9	few	CATSSGGSRGMTDTQYF
TRBV7-9	.	CASNVGELFF
TRBV12-3/TRBV12-4	many	CASSQFLRGFYEQYF
TRBV28	.	CASSISTGGKGNEQFF
TRBV4-3	.	CASSGGLRLTEAFF
TRBV30	.	CAWSLQRATEAFF
TRBV3-1	many	CASSQLVQDQYMNTEAFF
TRBV19	.	CASSSKARGSNQPQHF
TRBV20-1	few	CSARGVGGRAFMEQFF
TRBV12-3/TRBV12-4	.	CASRRDRDSPLHF
TRBV6-1	few	CASRRQERETQYF
TRBV5-1	many	CASGVGTGGNIQYF
TRBV7-3	many	CASSFDAGPGGSGYTF
TRBV24-1	.	CATSDGDRGLYNEQFF
TRBV28	.	CASGEREVNPHNEQFF
TRBV6-5	many	CASSYSQGFGNTEAFF
TRBV6-5	many	CASSYDTSGSIYEQYF
TRBV19	once	CASSMGQGTYNEQFF
TRBV7-9	.	CASSKLAGEEQFF
TRBV2	many	CASSGGLHRNEQFF